The clone carrying this T cell receptor beta chain came up many times. Its antigen is not known. The data belong to a study of Graves' ophthalmopathy and Graves' hyperthyroidism. Study-wide results and caveats: Most thyroid clonotypes expanded beyond 0.001 frequency were also found in blood.

CDR1 and CDR2 from the germline V gene are SGDLS and YYNGEE. The CDR3 length is 15 residues. The V segment lost 2 bases and the J segment 5 bases; nucleotides outside the gene matches: 6. Amplification of the TCR beta CDR3 regions used RNA transcripts (as template). The workflow started with a first-round RT-PCR run with HTBI primers and then moved on to a second-round multiplex PCR. TCRdb processed the multiplex PCR reads anew with MiXCR; each CDR3 protein has one entry. The sample has about 500,000 distinct CDR3 sequences, 35% to 40% seen once. The TCR was taken from an adult man with Graves' hyperthyroidism. The chain uses TRBV9 and TRBJ1-1, with 10 bases fitting TRBD1. The sequencing input was peripheral blood or thyroid tissue (not recorded which). CDR3 nucleotides: TGTGCCAGCAGCGTGAGGACAGGGGGAGGGACTGAAGCTTTCTTT. The encoded protein is CASSVRTGGGTEAFF. Full variable domain (outside the CDR3, taken from reference TRBV9 and TRBJ1-1): DSGVTQTPKHLITATGQRVTLRCSPRSGDLSVYWYQQSLDQGLQFLIQYYNGEERAKGNILERFSAQQFPDLHSELNLSSLELGDSALYFCASSVRTGGGTEAFFGQGTRLTVV.